The 30 T cell receptor beta chains reported below all come from one sample, sequenced in a study of Ad26.COV2.S vaccination and SARS-CoV-2 variants. Treatment specified: 15 to 20 received Ad26.COV2.S at low or high dose, single or two shots; several received placebo; per-sample allocation not given. The investigators took samples on day 63 after the first vaccine or placebo injection. Produced via immunoSEQ multiplex PCR; TCRdb's table is partial and in-frame only. The sample shows 510,000 or so clones, 70% to 90% of them seen only once. The starting material was peripheral blood, obtained in a trial of Ad26.COV2.S vaccine versus placebo. The source of these receptors is a person aged 18-60 years who received the Ad26.COV2.S COVID-19 vaccine or a placebo.

This clone came up once. V is TRBV7-2 and J is TRBJ2-7; TRBD1 aligns across 10 bases. The CDR3 is 15 residues long. V lost 5 bases to trimming and J lost 4 bases; unmatched junction nucleotides: 8. Germline assignment: CDR1 SGHTA and CDR2 FQGNSA. DNA for the CDR3: TGTGCCAGCAGCCTCATGGGACAGGGGTTGTACGAGCAGTACTTC. Translating it yields CASSLMGQGLYEQYF.

The chain has TRBV29-1 and TRBJ2-3; a weak D match, TRBD2 (6 bases). The CDR3 runs to 14 residues. Trimming took 3 bases from V and 3 from J, leaving 13 bases between them. The germline CDR1 and CDR2 sequences are SQVTM and ANQGSEA. CDR3 loop: CSVDPQAGTDTQYF. CDR3 in DNA: TGCAGCGTTGACCCCCAGGCGGGGACAGATACGCAGTATTTT.

The rearrangement joins TRBV4-3 to TRBJ1-4, with 10 nucleotides matching TRBD1. The CDR3 is 15 amino acids. The V gene end was trimmed by 4 bases and the J gene end by 7 bases; junction bases not matched to a gene: 6. Germline CDR1 and CDR2: LGHNA and YSLEER. The CDR3 DNA sequence: TGCGCCAGCAGCCTCACCGGGACAGGGGTTGAAAAACTGTTTTTT. As protein: CASSLTGTGVEKLFF.

The chain employs TRBV12-3 or TRBV12-4 and TRBJ1-1; TRBD1 matches at 7 bases. The CDR3 consists of 13 residues. J gave up 4 bases and V 6 bases, and 5 bases lay outside the gene matches. CDR3 residues: CASRRTGSTEAFF. The DNA for the CDR3 is TGTGCCAGCAGACGGACAGGCTCCACTGAAGCTTTCTTT.

V usage is TRBV5-1 and J usage is TRBJ2-7; D tentatively reads TRBD1 or TRBD2 (5 bases each). CDR1 is SGHRS, CDR2 YFSETQ, per germline. V lost 2 bases to trimming and J lost 6 bases, with 15 bases between them. This CDR3 region has 14 residues. CDR3 residues: CASSFLNGAGEQYF. In nucleotides, the CDR3 is TGCGCCAGCAGCTTCCTAAACGGGGCAGGCGAGCAGTACTTC.

This clone was seen only once. The rearrangement uses TRBV6-5 and TRBJ1-4; 7 bases agree with TRBD1. V was clipped by 7 bases and J by 5 bases; unmatched bases: 10. The CDR3 sequence is 15 residues long. Germline V gives CDR1 MNHEY, CDR2 SVGAGI. The DNA of the CDR3 is TGTGCCAGCAACCTGCAGGACAGGACAAATGAAAAACTGTTTTTT. Amino acids: CASNLQDRTNEKLFF.

The CDR3 loop reads CASNPASGSPNEQFF. CDR3 sequence (DNA): TGTGCCAGCAACCCCGCTAGCGGGAGTCCGAATGAGCAGTTCTTC. V gene TRBV5-4 combines with J gene TRBJ2-1, with 10 bases fitting TRBD2. Germline CDR1 SGHNT, CDR2 YYREEE (reference sequence). Unmatched junction bases numbered 10, after V lost 6 bases and J lost 7 bases. The CDR3 sequence is 15 residues long.

The genes are TRBV29-1 and TRBJ2-1, with D possibly being TRBD2 (6 bases). Germline CDR1 and CDR2: SQVTM and ANQGSEA. The CDR3 is made up of 13 amino acids. Trimming cost V 7 bases and J 6 bases, with 16 bases left between them. The CDR3 nucleotides read TGCAGCGGGGAGGCTGGGCGACCCAATGAGCAGTTCTTC. It specifies CSGEAGRPNEQFF.

This clone was seen just once. The V gene is TRBV24-1, the J gene TRBJ2-5; weak D call: TRBD2 (5 bases). Germline CDR1 and CDR2: KGHDR and SFDVKD. The CDR3 length is 16 residues. Trimming removed 3 bases at V and 1 base at J, with 14 bases between. The CDR3 is CATSDRIEGGQETQYF. CDR3 DNA: TGTGCCACCAGTGATCGAATAGAGGGTGGCCAAGAGACCCAGTACTTC.

The sample holds one count of this clone. V usage is TRBV6-5 and J usage is TRBJ2-1; a weak D match, TRBD2 (6 bases). V dropped 5 bases and J dropped 6 bases, with 11 bases sitting between them. This CDR3 spans 13 amino acids. Germline V gene lookup returns CDR1 MNHEY and CDR2 SVGAGI. In DNA, the CDR3 is TGTGCCAGCAGTCTTACGACTAGCAATGAGCAGTTCTTC. Protein sequence: CASSLTTSNEQFF.

The J gene is TRBJ2-5, the V gene TRBV19; 7 bases are a match to TRBD2. This CDR3 is 16 amino acids long. Losses at the gene ends were 7 bases for V and 0 bases for J; bases not matched to a gene: 11. CDR1 and CDR2 (germline): LNHDA, SQIVND (reference sequence). The CDR3 sequence is CASTPGLLPYQETQYF. CDR3 DNA sequence: TGTGCCAGTACCCCGGGACTACTCCCGTACCAAGAGACCCAGTACTTC.

CDR3 region: CASSPGAQQETQYF. CDR3 bases: TGTGCCAGCAGCCCAGGGGCGCAACAAGAGACCCAGTACTTC. This sequence joins TRBV7-2 and TRBJ2-5, with D maybe TRBD1 (6 bases). Trimming cost V 5 bases and J 2 bases, with 12 bases left between them. The germline V gene has CDR1 SGHTA and CDR2 FQGNSA. The length of the CDR3 is 14 residues.

CDR3 residues: CASSLAGAGLRSNQPQHF. CDR3 coding DNA: TGTGCCAGCAGCTTAGCGGGTGCAGGTCTGCGAAGCAATCAGCCCCAGCATTTT. V usage is TRBV7-8 and J usage is TRBJ1-5; D gene uncertain. V dropped 0 bases and J dropped 1 base, with 16 bases sitting between them. The CDR3 length is 18 residues. Per germline, CDR1 SGHVS and CDR2 FQNEAQ.

The rearrangement links TRBV2 to TRBJ1-3; D unclear. The germline gives CDR1 SNHLY, CDR2 FYNNEI. The CDR3 contains 15 residues. With 7 bases removed from V and 0 bases from J, the gap between germline ends came to 13 bases. The DNA for the CDR3 is TGTGCCAGCATTGGCGGAATACCCTCTGGAAACACCATATATTTT. This codes for CASIGGIPSGNTIYF.

This clone showed up just once. This sequence joins TRBV5-6 and TRBJ1-2; 8 bases fit TRBD1. There are 17 residues in the CDR3. V shed 2 bases, J shed 8 bases, and the junction held 17 bases outside the gene matches. Germline V gene data show CDR1 as SGHDT and CDR2 as YYEEEE. CDR3 sequence reads: CASSFGGTGVSAGGYTF. Written as DNA, the CDR3 is TGTGCCAGCAGCTTCGGCGGGACAGGAGTCTCGGCAGGCGGCTACACCTTC.

The chain uses TRBV6-6 and TRBJ2-1; D gene unclear. This CDR3 is 15 amino acids long. The V end lost 8 bases, the J end lost 4 bases, and 18 bases lay between the germline ends. Germline loops: CDR1 MNHNY, CDR2 SVGAGI (reference sequence). In DNA, the CDR3 is TGTGCCAGCCAACCTCCCGCCCTCGGATACAATGAGCAGTTCTTC. As protein: CASQPPALGYNEQFF.

This clone was seen once. The J gene is TRBJ2-6, the V gene TRBV19; D is unclear. The length of the CDR3 is 17 residues. V gave up 4 bases and J gave up 0 bases, with 13 bases separating them. Germline V lookup: CDR1 LNHDA, CDR2 SQIVND (reference sequence). The CDR3 DNA reads as TGTGCCAGTAGTAGGGCAGGAACTTACTCTGGGGCCAACGTCCTGACTTTC. This sequence encodes CASSRAGTYSGANVLTF.

The chain uses TRBV9 and TRBJ2-3; 8 nucleotides align to TRBD2. The junction had 7 bases not matched to a gene; V was cut back by 2 bases and J by 2 bases. The CDR3 runs 16 residues. Germline lookup yields CDR1 SGDLS and CDR2 YYNGEE. CDR3 in amino acids: CASSVRSGMYTDTQYF. CDR3 sequence (DNA): TGTGCCAGCAGCGTCCGTAGCGGGATGTACACAGATACGCAGTATTTT.

The rearrangement joins TRBV7-3 to TRBJ1-1; D remains unclear. The CDR3 loop spans 13 amino acids. The V end lost 4 bases, the J end lost 1 base, and 7 bases lay between the germline ends. The germline V gene has CDR1 SGHTA and CDR2 FQGTGA. CDR3 sequence: CASSYSGNTEAFF. In nucleotides, the CDR3 is TGTGCCAGCAGCTACTCAGGGAACACTGAAGCTTTCTTT.

J is TRBJ2-7 and V is TRBV30; weak D call: TRBD2 (7 bases). Trimming left V 0 bases short and J 5 bases short, with 17 bases between. Looked up from germline, CDR1 is GTSNPN and CDR2 is SVGIG (reference sequence). CDR3 length equals 15 residues. DNA of the CDR3: TGTGCCTGGAGTGTTCGGGGGGCGAGGTCCCACGAGCAGTACTTC. Translation gives CAWSVRGARSHEQYF.

The chain couples TRBV4-2 to TRBJ1-2; D is possibly TRBD1 (5 bases). V was cut by 0 bases and J by 8 bases, with 16 bases left in between. From germline, CDR1 is LGHNA and CDR2 YNFKEQ. The CDR3 has 15 residues. CDR3 protein: CASSQEGVKFTGYTF. In DNA, the CDR3 is TGTGCCAGCAGCCAAGAGGGGGTTAAGTTTACGGGCTACACCTTC.

The rearrangement uses TRBV7-9 and TRBJ1-2; perhaps TRBD1 as D (5 bases). CDR3 size: 12 residues. Germline V gene sequence: CDR1 SEHNR, CDR2 FQNEAQ (reference sequence). Trimming cost V 5 bases and J 6 bases, with 10 bases left between them. CDR3 in amino acids: CASSRTSNGYTF. CDR3 coding DNA: TGTGCCAGCAGCCGGACATCCAATGGCTACACCTTC.

The chain is built from TRBV24-1 and TRBJ1-5, with TRBD1 identical over 7 bases. The V segment lost 1 base and the J segment 6 bases; nucleotides outside the gene matches: 5. The V gene's germline CDR1 is KGHDR and CDR2 SFDVKD. CDR3 length: 15 residues. For the CDR3, the DNA is TGTGCCACCAGTGATTTCGACAGGGACGGTCAGCCCCAGCATTTT. It codes for CATSDFDRDGQPQHF.

CDR3 residues: CASSTGGYGRDEQFF. DNA for the CDR3: TGTGCCAGCTCGACGGGCGGTTACGGCCGGGATGAGCAGTTCTTC. The chain joins TRBV6-5 to TRBJ2-1; D not certain. The CDR3 is made up of 15 amino acids. V lost 8 bases and J 8 bases, leaving 22 bases between the germline ends. Per germline, CDR1 MNHEY and CDR2 SVGAGI.

The gene calls are TRBV19 and TRBJ2-7; no clear D. This CDR3 has 14 residues. V lost 1 base, J lost 3 bases, and 10 bases lay in between. The germline V gene encodes CDR1 LNHDA and CDR2 SQIVND (reference sequence). This CDR3 is CASSIVGGNYEQYF. In DNA, the CDR3 is TGTGCCAGTAGTATAGTAGGCGGAAACTACGAGCAGTACTTC.

This rearrangement joins TRBV4-1 to TRBJ1-2; D may be TRBD1 (5 bases). From germline, CDR1 is MGHRA and CDR2 YSYEKL. Trimming took 2 bases from V and 8 from J, leaving 12 bases between them. The CDR3 is made up of 13 amino acids. The CDR3 loop is CASSQKTGGGYTF. DNA of the CDR3: TGCGCCAGCAGCCAAAAAACAGGTGGCGGCTACACCTTC.

This rearrangement joins TRBV5-1 to TRBJ2-2, with 9 bases aligning to TRBD1. Germline V gene sequence: CDR1 SGHRS, CDR2 YFSETQ. After removal of 4 bases from V and 6 bases from J, the junction contained 7 bases not matched to a gene. CDR3 length: 15 residues. The CDR3 region is CASSPNYRGPGELFF. CDR3 bases: TGCGCCAGCAGCCCGAACTACAGGGGGCCCGGGGAGCTGTTTTTT.

This sequence joins TRBV7-2 and TRBJ1-3, with 8 positions matching TRBD1. Germline V lookup: CDR1 SGHTA, CDR2 FQGNSA. The CDR3 contains 19 residues. V shed 5 bases and J 4 bases; nucleotides not matched to a gene: 19. The CDR3 reads CASSRRSTGAMGPGNTIYF. The CDR3 bases are TGTGCCAGCAGCCGGCGGTCGACAGGGGCCATGGGGCCCGGAAACACCATATATTTT. The variable domain in full, with the rest retrieved from reference TRBV7-2 and TRBJ1-3, is GAGVSQSPSNKVTEKGKDVELRCDPISGHTALYWYRQSLGQGLEFLIYFQGNSAPDKSGLPSDRFSAERTGGSVSTLTIQRTQQEDSAVYLCASSRRSTGAMGPGNTIYFGEGSWLTVV.

As to this clone: Other DNA sequences in this specimen translate into the identical CDR3. This chain links TRBV4-3 with TRBJ2-2; the D gene is possibly TRBD1 (5 bases). Looked up from germline, CDR1 is LGHNA and CDR2 is YSLEER. There are 14 residues in the CDR3. V gave up 0 bases and J gave up 6 bases, with 8 bases separating them. CDR3 bases: TGCGCCAGCAGCCAAGACAGGGCCGCCGGGGAGCTGTTTTTT. The encoded protein is CASSQDRAAGELFF.

V usage is TRBV2 and J usage is TRBJ2-1, with 8 bases fitting TRBD2. CDR1 SNHLY and CDR2 FYNNEI come from the germline V gene. Unmatched junction bases numbered 7, after V lost 6 bases and J lost 6 bases. The CDR3 is 14 residues long. The CDR3 reads CASRSGREVNEQFF. In DNA, the CDR3 is TGTGCCAGCAGAAGCGGGAGAGAAGTCAATGAGCAGTTCTTC.